Listed below are T cell receptor beta chains from one sample, sequenced in a study of T cell repertoires in cytomegalovirus infection. For these receptors, no antigen is known. TCRdb fed the reads into MiXCR, producing one record per CDR3 protein. The sample yields roughly 730,000 distinct CDR3 sequences, around a third seen once. Here the sequenced sample was cultured PBMCs, taken from culture after CMV antigen stimulation. All receptors derive from a human donor in good health (CMV status not recorded). Some clones in this sample may be carry-over from other donors' samples. Both conserved end residues are part of each CDR3. Each record gives: J gene, clone size, D gene, V gene, CDR3 protein, CDR3 DNA. D genes are given only for firm matches. Expanded clones get a size class; other rows say once, few or many, or leave the size out.

j_gene: TRBJ1-2
abundance: .
d_gene: TRBD1
v_gene: TRBV20-1
CDR3aa: CSASLGQKFYGYTF
CDR3nt: TGCAGTGCTAGCTTGGGACAGAAATTCTATGGCTACACCTTC

j_gene: TRBJ2-7
abundance: few
d_gene: .
v_gene: TRBV4-3
CDR3aa: CASSQETPYEQYF
CDR3nt: TGCGCCAGCAGCCAAGAAACCCCCTACGAGCAGTACTTC

j_gene: TRBJ2-7
abundance: .
d_gene: TRBD2
v_gene: TRBV7-2
CDR3aa: CASSLAPSGRAYEQYF
CDR3nt: TGTGCCAGCAGCTTAGCGCCGAGCGGGAGGGCCTACGAGCAGTACTTC

j_gene: TRBJ2-1
abundance: .
d_gene: .
v_gene: TRBV7-8
CDR3aa: CASSLGSENEQFF
CDR3nt: TGTGCCAGCAGCTTAGGTTCCGAGAATGAGCAGTTCTTC

j_gene: TRBJ2-5
abundance: .
d_gene: TRBD2
v_gene: TRBV5-4
CDR3aa: CASSGVRGGGMETQYF
CDR3nt: TGTGCCAGCAGCGGGGTGCGCGGGGGAGGAATGGAGACCCAGTACTTC

j_gene: TRBJ2-5
abundance: .
d_gene: TRBD1
v_gene: TRBV12-3/TRBV12-4
CDR3aa: CASSHRDSTQYF
CDR3nt: TGTGCCAGCAGTCACCGGGACAGTACCCAGTACTTC

j_gene: TRBJ2-2
abundance: few
d_gene: TRBD1
v_gene: TRBV7-7
CDR3aa: CASQAGTGSGTGELFF
CDR3nt: TGTGCCAGCCAAGCCGGGACAGGTTCAGGAACCGGGGAGCTGTTTTTT

j_gene: TRBJ2-3
abundance: .
d_gene: TRBD2
v_gene: TRBV2
CDR3aa: CAIQREGSTDTQYF
CDR3nt: TGTGCCATCCAGCGGGAGGGGAGCACAGATACGCAGTATTTT

j_gene: TRBJ2-1
abundance: .
d_gene: .
v_gene: TRBV20-1
CDR3aa: CSARGDVYNEQFF
CDR3nt: TGCAGTGCTAGAGGGGACGTTTACAATGAGCAGTTCTTC

j_gene: TRBJ1-5
abundance: many
d_gene: TRBD1
v_gene: TRBV18
CDR3aa: CASSPGQNQPQHF
CDR3nt: TGTGCCAGCAGTCCGGGACAGAATCAGCCCCAGCATTTT

j_gene: TRBJ1-2
abundance: .
d_gene: .
v_gene: TRBV2
CDR3aa: CAPQREGHYGYTF
CDR3nt: TGTGCCCCGCAAAGGGAAGGTCACTATGGCTACACCTTC

j_gene: TRBJ2-7
abundance: .
d_gene: TRBD1
v_gene: TRBV6-2/TRBV6-3
CDR3aa: CASSSNRGRDYEQYF
CDR3nt: TGTGCCAGCAGTTCGAACAGGGGGCGCGACTACGAGCAGTACTTC

j_gene: TRBJ1-4
abundance: .
d_gene: .
v_gene: TRBV18
CDR3aa: CASSPTGSWNEKLFF
CDR3nt: TGTGCCAGCTCACCTACAGGGTCTTGGAATGAAAAACTGTTTTTT

j_gene: TRBJ1-1
abundance: many
d_gene: .
v_gene: TRBV7-2
CDR3aa: CASSSLDRTNNEAFF
CDR3nt: TGTGCCAGCAGCTCCCTGGACAGAACTAATAATGAAGCTTTCTTT

j_gene: TRBJ1-5
abundance: .
d_gene: .
v_gene: TRBV27
CDR3aa: CASRRRGNLNQPQHF
CDR3nt: TGTGCCAGCAGGCGACGGGGGAACCTCAATCAGCCCCAGCATTTT

j_gene: TRBJ1-4
abundance: .
d_gene: .
v_gene: TRBV7-2
CDR3aa: CASSSDAGAGGEKLFF
CDR3nt: TGTGCCAGCAGCTCCGATGCGGGGGCCGGTGGTGAAAAACTGTTTTTT

j_gene: TRBJ2-7
abundance: few
d_gene: TRBD2
v_gene: TRBV7-8
CDR3aa: CASSLGISGTFEQYF
CDR3nt: TGTGCCAGCAGCTTAGGGATTAGCGGGACTTTTGAGCAGTACTTC

j_gene: TRBJ2-1
abundance: many
d_gene: TRBD2
v_gene: TRBV7-8
CDR3aa: CASSTRTSGSLHEQFF
CDR3nt: TGTGCCAGCAGCACAAGGACTAGCGGGAGCCTCCATGAGCAGTTCTTC

j_gene: TRBJ2-3
abundance: .
d_gene: .
v_gene: TRBV4-1
CDR3aa: CASSPRAAAKTDTQYF
CDR3nt: TGTGCCAGCAGCCCCCGAGCGGCAGCGAAGACAGATACGCAGTATTTT

j_gene: TRBJ2-3
abundance: many
d_gene: .
v_gene: TRBV7-2
CDR3aa: CASSLQGPYTDTQYF
CDR3nt: TGTGCCAGCAGCTTACAGGGGCCCTACACAGATACGCAGTATTTT

j_gene: TRBJ2-1
abundance: .
d_gene: .
v_gene: TRBV20-1
CDR3aa: CSAPLTTYNEQFF
CDR3nt: TGCAGTGCTCCCCTCACTACTTACAATGAGCAGTTCTTC

j_gene: TRBJ2-6
abundance: .
d_gene: .
v_gene: TRBV7-6
CDR3aa: CASSQDRSGANVLTF
CDR3nt: TGTGCCAGCAGCCAAGACAGATCTGGGGCCAACGTCCTGACTTTC

j_gene: TRBJ1-2
abundance: .
d_gene: .
v_gene: TRBV29-1
CDR3aa: CSVEKGSYGYTF
CDR3nt: TGCAGCGTTGAAAAGGGGAGCTATGGCTACACCTTC

j_gene: TRBJ1-1
abundance: few
d_gene: .
v_gene: TRBV7-2
CDR3aa: CASSLRQENTEAFF
CDR3nt: TGTGCCAGCAGCTTACGACAGGAGAACACTGAAGCTTTCTTT

j_gene: TRBJ2-1
abundance: .
d_gene: .
v_gene: TRBV7-9
CDR3aa: CASSLTLQWGGSSYNEQFF
CDR3nt: TGTGCCAGCAGCCTTACGCTACAGTGGGGGGGCAGCTCCTACAATGAGCAGTTCTTC

j_gene: TRBJ2-1
abundance: .
d_gene: TRBD1
v_gene: TRBV27
CDR3aa: CASSRTGDEQFF
CDR3nt: TGTGCCAGCAGTAGAACAGGGGATGAGCAGTTCTTC

j_gene: TRBJ2-7
abundance: .
d_gene: TRBD1
v_gene: TRBV20-1
CDR3aa: CSGNRDRSYEQYF
CDR3nt: TGCAGCGGAAACCGGGACAGGTCCTACGAGCAGTACTTC

j_gene: TRBJ1-2
abundance: few
d_gene: TRBD1
v_gene: TRBV19
CDR3aa: CASSQDRGYGYTF
CDR3nt: TGTGCCAGTTCTCAGGACAGGGGCTATGGCTACACCTTC

j_gene: TRBJ2-5
abundance: .
d_gene: .
v_gene: TRBV20-1
CDR3aa: CSAHTGFGETQYF
CDR3nt: TGCAGTGCTCATACGGGGTTCGGAGAGACCCAGTACTTC

j_gene: TRBJ2-1
abundance: .
d_gene: .
v_gene: TRBV6-8
CDR3aa: CASSYRVGAEGYNEQFF
CDR3nt: TGTGCCAGCAGTTATAGAGTCGGGGCCGAGGGGTACAATGAGCAGTTCTTC

j_gene: TRBJ2-3
abundance: many
d_gene: .
v_gene: TRBV7-6
CDR3aa: CASSLRQITDTQYF
CDR3nt: TGTGCCAGCAGCCTCCGACAGATCACAGATACGCAGTATTTT

j_gene: TRBJ2-5
abundance: .
d_gene: .
v_gene: TRBV7-2
CDR3aa: CASSFMRGGPQETQYF
CDR3nt: TGTGCCAGCAGCTTTATGAGGGGGGGGCCCCAAGAGACCCAGTACTTC

j_gene: TRBJ1-3
abundance: .
d_gene: TRBD1
v_gene: TRBV12-3/TRBV12-4
CDR3aa: CASRWTGGGNTIYF
CDR3nt: TGTGCCAGCAGATGGACAGGAGGTGGAAACACCATATATTTT

j_gene: TRBJ2-1
abundance: .
d_gene: .
v_gene: TRBV13
CDR3aa: CASSLIREQFF
CDR3nt: TGTGCCAGCAGCTTAATTCGGGAGCAGTTCTTC

j_gene: TRBJ1-6
abundance: .
d_gene: TRBD1
v_gene: TRBV7-2
CDR3aa: CASSLVRGGNSPLHF
CDR3nt: TGTGCCAGCAGCTTAGTCAGGGGGGGAAATTCACCCCTCCACTTT

j_gene: TRBJ2-1
abundance: .
d_gene: .
v_gene: TRBV12-3/TRBV12-4
CDR3aa: CASSTGSVYNEQFF
CDR3nt: TGTGCCAGCAGTACGGGATCGGTGTACAATGAGCAGTTCTTC